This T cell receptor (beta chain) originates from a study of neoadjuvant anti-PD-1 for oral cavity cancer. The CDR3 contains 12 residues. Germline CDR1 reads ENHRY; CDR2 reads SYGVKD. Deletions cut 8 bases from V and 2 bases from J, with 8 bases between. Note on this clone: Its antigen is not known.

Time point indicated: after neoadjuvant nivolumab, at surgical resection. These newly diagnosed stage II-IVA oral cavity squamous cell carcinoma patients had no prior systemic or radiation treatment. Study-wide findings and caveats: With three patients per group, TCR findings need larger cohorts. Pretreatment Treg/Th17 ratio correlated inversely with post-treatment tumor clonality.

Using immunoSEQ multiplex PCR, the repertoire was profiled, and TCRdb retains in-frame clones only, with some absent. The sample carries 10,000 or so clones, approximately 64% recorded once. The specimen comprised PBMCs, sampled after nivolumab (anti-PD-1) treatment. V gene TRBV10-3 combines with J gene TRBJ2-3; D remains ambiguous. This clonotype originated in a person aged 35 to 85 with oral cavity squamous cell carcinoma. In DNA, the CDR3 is TGTGCCATCGCAAAGGACACAGATACGCAGTATTTT. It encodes CAIAKDTDTQYF.